The 11 T cell receptor beta chains given below trace back to one sample, sequenced in a study of Tregs in tolerant kidney transplant recipients. Related graft donors supplied nonmyeloablative bone marrow transplants, and mixed chimerism was transient. Some clones are missing from TCRdb's copy, which holds only in-frame ones; the method was immunoSEQ multiplex PCR. This table lists 23,000 or so clones. Sequenced material: CD4+ T cells from blood (PBMCs), taken 6 months after the transplant. The source is a human patient who received a combined kidney and bone marrow transplant. The T cells may partly be graft donor cells.

Of note for this clone: The CDR3 end is not reached by the read, which stops 3 residues before it; the germline J gene fills it in. The chain couples TRBV19 to TRBJ2-3, with D possibly being TRBD2 (6 bases). Per germline, CDR1 LNHDA and CDR2 SQIVND (reference sequence). This CDR3 spans 16 amino acids. V shed 5 bases and J shed 4 bases, with 19 bases lying between them. CDR3 bases read: TGTGCCAGTAGTCCCCTGAGACTAGGCCCCGCAGATACG. Translated, it gives CASSPLRLGPADT. The whole CDR3 region reads CASSPLRLGPADTQYF.

For this clone: The read terminates 3 residues before the CDR3 end, so the remaining end is supplied by the germline J gene. The chain couples TRBV20-1 to TRBJ1-1, with 11 bases aligning to TRBD1. This CDR3 has 13 amino acids. Germline-derived CDR1 and CDR2 are DFQATT and SNEGSKA (reference sequence). After removal of 6 bases from V and 0 bases from J, the junction contained 0 bases not matched to a gene. The CDR3 loop reads CSADRGLNTEAFF. CDR3 DNA (partial): TGCAGTGCGGACAGGGGGCTGAACACTGAA.

Of note for this clone: From the germline J gene comes the end of the CDR3, since the read stops 3 residues before it. The V gene is TRBV7-2, the J gene TRBJ2-3; D gene unclear. V shed 3 bases and J shed 0 bases, with 7 bases lying between them. In germline, CDR1 is SGHTA, CDR2 FQGNSA. The CDR3 runs 14 residues. The CDR3 bases that were read are TGTGCCAGCAGCTTGTACGGGAGCACAGATACG. Translation: CASSLYGSTDT. From start to end, the CDR3 is CASSLYGSTDTQYF. The whole variable domain, remainder taken from reference TRBV7-2 and TRBJ2-3, is GAGVSQSPSNKVTEKGKDVELRCDPISGHTALYWYRQSLGQGLEFLIYFQGNSAPDKSGLPSDRFSAERTGGSVSTLTIQRTQQEDSAVYLCASSLYGSTDTQYFGPGTRLTVL.

For this clone: The DNA ends 3 residues before the CDR3 does, and the rest of the CDR3 is filled in from the germline J gene. The chain uses TRBV2 and TRBJ2-2, with TRBD1 matching over 12 bases. CDR1 and CDR2 (germline): SNHLY, FYNNEI. The length of the CDR3 is 16 residues. The V segment lost 8 bases and the J segment 1 base; nucleotides outside the gene matches: 5. The sequenced CDR3 bases are TGTGCCAGCCGGGACAGGGGGCTTCGGAACACCGGGGAG. Protein sequence: CASRDRGLRNTGE. The complete CDR3 sequence is CASRDRGLRNTGELFF.

Regarding this clone: The observed sequence ends 3 residues before the CDR3 terminus, with the missing tail filled in from the germline J gene. The V gene is TRBV18, the J gene TRBJ1-1; 7 nucleotides align to TRBD1. Trimming at V came to 4 bases and at J to 1 base, leaving 6 bases not matched to a gene. This CDR3 contains 15 residues. Germline V gene sequence: CDR1 KGHSH, CDR2 LQKENI. Incomplete CDR3 DNA: TGTGCCAGCTCACGAATGGGACAGACGAACACTGAA. Its protein is CASSRMGQTNTE. The whole CDR3 protein is CASSRMGQTNTEAFF.

On this clone itself: The CDR3 end falls 3 residues outside the read, so it is completed with the germline J gene. The rearrangement uses TRBV12-3 or TRBV12-4 and TRBJ2-7, with D possibly being TRBD2 (6 bases). The CDR3 loop spans 14 amino acids. V was shortened by 3 bases and J by 4 bases, with 13 bases between the two germline ends. Partial CDR3 DNA: TGTGCCAGCAGTTTTGGGGGGAGGCGATACGAG. This codes for CASSFGGRRYE. The full CDR3 reads CASSFGGRRYEQYF.

About this clone itself: The DNA ends 3 residues before the CDR3 does, and the rest of the CDR3 is filled in from the germline J gene. The chain is built from TRBV29-1 and TRBJ1-2, with D tentatively TRBD1 (6 bases). Per the germline V gene, CDR1 is SQVTM and CDR2 is ANQGSEA. The CDR3 runs to 14 residues. The ends were cut back, 5 bases at V and 4 bases at J, with 17 bases in the middle. This CDR3 reads CSVPPQDSLYGYTF. The covered CDR3 bases are TGCAGCGTTCCCCCTCAGGACAGCCTCTATGGC.

Worth noting for this clone: With the read ending 3 residues before the CDR3 end, the germline J gene is used to fill in that end. V gene TRBV2 combines with J gene TRBJ1-1, with D hard to call. This CDR3 region has 13 residues. Between the trimmed V and J ends, which lost 7 bases and 6 bases, there was a span of 15 bases. Germline values: CDR1 SNHLY, CDR2 FYNNEI. Partial CDR3 DNA: TGTGCCAGCAACGACTTTCCGTCCTCTGAA. As protein: CASNDFPSSE. The complete CDR3 sequence is CASNDFPSSEAFF.

Notes on this clone: Read sequence stops 3 residues before the CDR3 end, and the germline J gene provides the missing end. The chain employs TRBV6-2 or TRBV6-3 and TRBJ2-3, with 7 positions matching TRBD2. Germline V lookup: CDR1 MNHEY, CDR2 SVGEGT. This CDR3 has 15 amino acids. Trimming cost V 1 base and J 0 bases; bases outside gene matches: 1. The CDR3 sequence is CASSYYGGSTDTQYF. CDR3 DNA, as far as it was read: TGTGCCAGCAGTTACTACGGGGGGAGCACAGATACG.

A word on this clone: The CDR3 is cut off 3 residues early in the read; its end comes from the germline J gene. The V gene is TRBV19, the J gene TRBJ1-1; 7 bases agree with TRBD1. Trimming at V came to 5 bases and at J to 3 bases, leaving 9 bases not matched to a gene. The CDR3 runs 15 residues. Per the germline V gene, CDR1 is LNHDA and CDR2 is SQIVND (reference sequence). CDR3 DNA, as far as it was read: TGTGCCAGTAGTCCACAGGGGAGGAAGGACACTGAA. Translating it yields CASSPQGRKDTE. The CDR3 in full is CASSPQGRKDTEAFF. The variable domain in full, with the rest retrieved from reference TRBV19 and TRBJ1-1, is DGGITQSPKYLFRKEGQNVTLSCEQNLNHDAMYWYRQDPGQGLRLIYYSQIVNDFQKGDIAEGYSVSREKKESFPLTVTSAQKNPTAFYLCASSPQGRKDTEAFFGQGTRLTVV.

A word on this clone: The observed sequence ends 3 residues before the CDR3 terminus, with the missing tail filled in from the germline J gene. The chain combines TRBV7-9 with TRBJ2-7, with no clear D. V shed 0 bases and J shed 5 bases, with 14 bases lying between them. CDR1 SEHNR and CDR2 FQNEAQ come from the germline V gene (reference sequence). The CDR3 is 15 residues long. Partial CDR3 DNA: TGTGCCAGCAGCTTAGCTAGGGCCGGAGTCCACGAG. It encodes CASSLARAGVHE. The entire CDR3 reads CASSLARAGVHEQYF. Using reference TRBV7-9 and TRBJ2-7 for the parts outside the CDR3, the full variable domain is DTGVSQNPRHKITKRGQNVTFRCDPISEHNRLYWYRQTLGQGPEFLTYFQNEAQLEKSRLLSDRFSAERPKGSFSTLEIQRTEQGDSAMYLCASSLARAGVHEQYFGPGTRLTVT.